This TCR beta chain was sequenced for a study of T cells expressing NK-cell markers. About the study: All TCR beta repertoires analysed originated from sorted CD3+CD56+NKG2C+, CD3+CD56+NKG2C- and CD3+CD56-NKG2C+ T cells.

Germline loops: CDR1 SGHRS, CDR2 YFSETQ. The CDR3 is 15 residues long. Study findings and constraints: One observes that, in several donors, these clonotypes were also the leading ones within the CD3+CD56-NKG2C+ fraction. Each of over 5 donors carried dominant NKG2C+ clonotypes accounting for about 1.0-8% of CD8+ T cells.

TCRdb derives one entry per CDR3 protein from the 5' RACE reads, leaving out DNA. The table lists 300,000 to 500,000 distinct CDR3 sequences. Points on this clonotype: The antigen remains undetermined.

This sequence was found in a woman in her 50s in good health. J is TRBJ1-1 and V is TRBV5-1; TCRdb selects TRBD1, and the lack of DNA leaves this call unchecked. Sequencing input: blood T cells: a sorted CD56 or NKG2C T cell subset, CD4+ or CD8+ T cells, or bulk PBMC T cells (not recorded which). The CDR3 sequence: CASSAGSFQGAEAFF.